These T cell receptor beta chains were read from a single sample in a study of blood T cell repertoires in COVID-19. The method was immunoSEQ multiplex PCR; TCRdb's version includes in-frame clones alone and lacks a portion of them. This sample has roughly 320,000 clones, with over 75% found just once. Sequenced material: peripheral blood. The receptors originated from a human donor in a cohort sampled during active COVID-19. The CDR3 runs from the conserved cysteine through the conserved F or W. The order of the fields is CDR3 protein, CDR3 DNA, CDR3 length, V gene, clone size, D gene, J gene. A D gene is named only where the DNA matches it firmly. Clone size appears in some rows only: once, few, many, or a class for an expanded clone.

CDR3aa: CASSQSYRAPGANVLTF; CDR3nt: TGTGCCAGCAGCCAATCCTACAGGGCACCTGGGGCCAACGTCCTGACTTTC; len: 17; v_gene: TRBV3-1/TRBV3-2; abundance: -; d_gene: -; j_gene: TRBJ2-6
CDR3aa: CASSWNPGTSRPDTQYF; CDR3nt: TGCGCCAGCAGCTGGAACCCCGGGACTAGCCGGCCCGATACGCAGTATTTT; len: 17; v_gene: TRBV5-1; abundance: -; d_gene: TRBD2; j_gene: TRBJ2-3
CDR3aa: CASSSRGQVQPQHF; CDR3nt: TGTGCCAGCAGTTCCCGAGGCCAAGTGCAGCCCCAGCATTTT; len: 14; v_gene: TRBV6-5; abundance: -; d_gene: -; j_gene: TRBJ1-5
CDR3aa: CASSGTSLMQFF; CDR3nt: TGTGCCAGCAGCGGGACTAGCTTAATGCAGTTCTTC; len: 12; v_gene: TRBV7-2; abundance: once; d_gene: TRBD2; j_gene: TRBJ2-1
CDR3aa: CATSTGTRTDTQYF; CDR3nt: TGTGCCACCTCGACGGGGACACGCACAGATACGCAGTATTTT; len: 14; v_gene: TRBV19; abundance: -; d_gene: -; j_gene: TRBJ2-3
CDR3aa: CAISDIRGDSYEQYF; CDR3nt: TGTGCCATCAGTGACATTCGGGGGGACTCCTACGAGCAGTACTTC; len: 15; v_gene: TRBV10-3; abundance: once; d_gene: TRBD2; j_gene: TRBJ2-7
CDR3aa: CASSIGRRGTEAFF; CDR3nt: TGTGCCAGTAGTATAGGGAGGAGGGGCACTGAAGCTTTCTTT; len: 14; v_gene: TRBV19; abundance: few; d_gene: -; j_gene: TRBJ1-1
CDR3aa: CATSDPGTSGSRETQYF; CDR3nt: TGTGCCACCAGTGATCCCGGGACTAGCGGCTCCCGAGAGACCCAGTACTTC; len: 17; v_gene: TRBV24-1; abundance: once; d_gene: TRBD2; j_gene: TRBJ2-5
CDR3aa: CASSPGTVYGYTF; CDR3nt: TGTGCCAGCTCACCCGGGACTGTATATGGCTACACCTTC; len: 13; v_gene: TRBV18; abundance: -; d_gene: -; j_gene: TRBJ1-2
CDR3aa: CASAGLIYEQYF; CDR3nt: TGTGCCAGCGCCGGACTTATCTACGAGCAGTACTTC; len: 12; v_gene: TRBV5-8; abundance: -; d_gene: -; j_gene: TRBJ2-7
CDR3aa: CASSHPQGHDGYTF; CDR3nt: TGTGCCAGCAGCCACCCACAGGGTCATGATGGCTACACCTTC; len: 14; v_gene: TRBV4-2; abundance: -; d_gene: -; j_gene: TRBJ1-2
CDR3aa: CSAADYGELFF; CDR3nt: TGCAGTGCCGCGGACTACGGGGAGCTGTTTTTT; len: 11; v_gene: TRBV20-1; abundance: -; d_gene: -; j_gene: TRBJ2-2
CDR3aa: CASSIRTDGNQPQHF; CDR3nt: TGTGCCAGTAGTATAAGGACAGACGGCAATCAGCCCCAGCATTTT; len: 15; v_gene: TRBV19; abundance: -; d_gene: -; j_gene: TRBJ1-5
CDR3aa: CASSPRTGPDTQYF; CDR3nt: TGTGCCAGCAGCCCACGGACAGGCCCAGATACGCAGTATTTT; len: 14; v_gene: TRBV5-6; abundance: -; d_gene: TRBD1; j_gene: TRBJ2-3
CDR3aa: CATADRGFNEQYF; CDR3nt: TGTGCCACGGCCGACAGGGGGTTTAACGAGCAGTACTTC; len: 13; v_gene: TRBV6-5; abundance: -; d_gene: TRBD1; j_gene: TRBJ2-7
CDR3aa: CSATQGTTNEKLFF; CDR3nt: TGCAGCGCCACACAGGGTACGACTAATGAAAAACTGTTTTTT; len: 14; v_gene: TRBV29-1; abundance: -; d_gene: -; j_gene: TRBJ1-4
CDR3aa: CASSKGTEGPYGYTF; CDR3nt: TGCGCCAGCAGCAAGGGGACAGAGGGCCCCTATGGCTACACCTTC; len: 15; v_gene: TRBV5-1; abundance: -; d_gene: TRBD1; j_gene: TRBJ1-2
CDR3aa: CASSSGTEYTGELFF; CDR3nt: TGTGCCAGCAGCTCCGGGACAGAATACACCGGGGAGCTGTTTTTT; len: 15; v_gene: TRBV11-2; abundance: -; d_gene: TRBD1; j_gene: TRBJ2-2
CDR3aa: CASSEGQGGYEQYF; CDR3nt: TGCGCCAGCAGCGAAGGACAGGGGGGCTACGAGCAGTACTTC; len: 14; v_gene: TRBV5-1; abundance: -; d_gene: TRBD1; j_gene: TRBJ2-7
CDR3aa: CASSPQTGLGEQYF; CDR3nt: TGTGCCAGTAGTCCCCAGACAGGCCTGGGCGAGCAGTACTTC; len: 14; v_gene: TRBV19; abundance: -; d_gene: -; j_gene: TRBJ2-7
CDR3aa: CASSPRRGDSYNEQFF; CDR3nt: TGTGCCAGCTCACCTCGCAGGGGAGACTCCTACAATGAGCAGTTCTTC; len: 16; v_gene: TRBV18; abundance: -; d_gene: -; j_gene: TRBJ2-1
CDR3aa: CASSLGEGLGYGYTF; CDR3nt: TGTGCCAGCAGTTTAGGGGAGGGTTTGGGGTATGGCTACACCTTC; len: 15; v_gene: TRBV27; abundance: once; d_gene: -; j_gene: TRBJ1-2
CDR3aa: CASSTQTRKSDTQYF; CDR3nt: TGTGCCAGCAGCACACAAACTAGGAAATCAGATACGCAGTATTTT; len: 15; v_gene: TRBV9; abundance: -; d_gene: -; j_gene: TRBJ2-3
CDR3aa: CASSLAPNTGELFF; CDR3nt: TGTGCCAGCAGTTTGGCCCCGAACACCGGGGAGCTGTTTTTT; len: 14; v_gene: TRBV6-5; abundance: -; d_gene: -; j_gene: TRBJ2-2
CDR3aa: CASSPQGAYYGYTF; CDR3nt: TGTGCCAGCAGCCCCCAGGGGGCCTACTATGGCTACACCTTC; len: 14; v_gene: TRBV9; abundance: few; d_gene: TRBD1; j_gene: TRBJ1-2
CDR3aa: CATSGGTSGGPRDTQYF; CDR3nt: TGTGCCACCAGTGGGGGGACTAGCGGGGGGCCGAGAGATACGCAGTATTTT; len: 17; v_gene: TRBV24-1; abundance: once; d_gene: TRBD2; j_gene: TRBJ2-3
CDR3aa: CASREGQGRHYGYTF; CDR3nt: TGTGCCAGCAGGGAAGGACAGGGGCGTCATTATGGCTACACCTTC; len: 15; v_gene: TRBV6-4; abundance: -; d_gene: TRBD1; j_gene: TRBJ1-2
CDR3aa: CASSPRKDRDFNEQFF; CDR3nt: TGCGCCAGCAGCCCGCGCAAGGACAGGGACTTCAATGAGCAGTTCTTC; len: 16; v_gene: TRBV5-1; abundance: -; d_gene: TRBD1; j_gene: TRBJ2-1
CDR3aa: CASNSGNTEAFF; CDR3nt: TGTGCCAGCAATTCGGGGAACACTGAAGCTTTCTTT; len: 12; v_gene: TRBV2; abundance: -; d_gene: -; j_gene: TRBJ1-1
CDR3aa: CASSHDRVGNQPQHF; CDR3nt: TGTGCCAGCAGCCACGACAGGGTAGGCAATCAGCCCCAGCATTTT; len: 15; v_gene: TRBV7-9; abundance: once; d_gene: TRBD1; j_gene: TRBJ1-5
CDR3aa: CASSPRPSYEKLFF; CDR3nt: TGTGCCAGCAGCCCGCGGCCAAGCTACGAAAAACTGTTTTTT; len: 14; v_gene: TRBV27; abundance: -; d_gene: -; j_gene: TRBJ1-4
CDR3aa: CASSEGGAFWGYTF; CDR3nt: TGTGCCAGCAGTGAGGGGGGGGCCTTTTGGGGCTACACCTTC; len: 14; v_gene: TRBV25-1; abundance: -; d_gene: -; j_gene: TRBJ1-2
CDR3aa: CASSLFSDTQYF; CDR3nt: TGTGCCAGCAGTTTATTTTCGGATACGCAGTATTTT; len: 12; v_gene: TRBV12-3/TRBV12-4; abundance: -; d_gene: -; j_gene: TRBJ2-3
CDR3aa: CASSSGTARNYGYTF; CDR3nt: TGTGCCAGCAGTTCTGGGACAGCCCGTAACTATGGCTACACCTTC; len: 15; v_gene: TRBV6-5; abundance: -; d_gene: TRBD1; j_gene: TRBJ1-2
CDR3aa: CASSSVPGQGAYEQYF; CDR3nt: TGTGCCAGCAGTTCGGTGCCGGGACAGGGGGCTTACGAGCAGTACTTC; len: 16; v_gene: TRBV6-5; abundance: -; d_gene: TRBD1; j_gene: TRBJ2-7
CDR3aa: CASSEYRTRTDTQYF; CDR3nt: TGTGCCAGCAGTGAATACAGGACGCGCACAGATACGCAGTATTTT; len: 15; v_gene: TRBV6-1; abundance: once; d_gene: -; j_gene: TRBJ2-3
CDR3aa: CASSRYSIQTDTQYF; CDR3nt: TGTGCCAGTAGTAGGTACTCGATTCAAACAGATACGCAGTATTTT; len: 15; v_gene: TRBV19; abundance: -; d_gene: -; j_gene: TRBJ2-3
CDR3aa: CASSPDGVQPQHF; CDR3nt: TGTGCCAGCAGCCCGGACGGGGTACAGCCCCAGCATTTT; len: 13; v_gene: TRBV5-8; abundance: -; d_gene: -; j_gene: TRBJ1-5
CDR3aa: CASSTDRVTEAFF; CDR3nt: TGTGCCAGCAGCACAGACAGGGTGACTGAAGCTTTCTTT; len: 13; v_gene: TRBV7-9; abundance: -; d_gene: TRBD1; j_gene: TRBJ1-1
CDR3aa: CATQKQGAYTGELFF; CDR3nt: TGTGCCACCCAAAAACAGGGAGCCTACACCGGGGAGCTGTTTTTT; len: 15; v_gene: TRBV24-1; abundance: few; d_gene: -; j_gene: TRBJ2-2